This record covers a single T cell receptor (beta chain). TCRdb reanalysed the RACE reads using MiXCR and keeps one entry per CDR3 protein. This repertoire shows under 200,000 distinct CDR3 sequences, 25% to 35% found once; its top ten account for roughly 2%. The sample is drawn from a study of human T cells and chemical hapten exposure. Noted time point: patch test 3, about 24 weeks after DPC sensitization. The treatment here: therapeutic diphenylcyclopropenone sensitization with weekly scalp DPC. The V end lost 3 bases, the J end lost 3 bases, and 11 bases lay between the germline ends. Per the germline V gene, CDR1 is DFQATT and CDR2 is SNEGSKA (reference sequence). There are 14 residues in the CDR3.

The V and J genes are TRBV20-1 and TRBJ1-4; D unclear. The sample was whole blood, taken in connection with sensitization to the hapten diphenylcyclopropenone (DPC). This sequence originates from a young woman with alopecia areata. Some clones in this sample may be carry-over from other donors' samples. CDR3 DNA sequence: TGCAGTGCTAGTGGGCAGGTGCCTAATGAAAAACTGTTTTTT. This encodes CSASGQVPNEKLFF.